This T cell receptor (beta chain) is drawn from a study of identical twins. General study points: Excess twin sharing in beta out-of-frame sequences was weaker. Excess low generation probability was seen in twin-shared out-of-frame alpha sequences.

Turning to this clonotype: Its antigen is unknown.

The germline V and J ends were trimmed by 6 bases and 7 bases, with 12 bases remaining between them. Germline assignment: CDR1 SGHRS and CDR2 YFSETQ. This CDR3 region has 12 residues. Template switching added a universal primer site; cDNA carried unique molecular identifiers. TCRdb called the 5' RACE reads again in MiXCR, with one record for every CDR3 protein. The sample yields about 530,000 distinct CDR3 sequences, around 20% seen once. These records were also assigned to another study, of yellow fever vaccine responses in identical twins.

The chain is built from TRBV5-1 and TRBJ2-3; D gene uncertain. This TCR came from a woman aged 18-29 years in good health. The sample was CD4+ T cells sorted from blood. The CDR3 bases are TGCGCCAGCACCCCCGACGGTTATACGCAGTATTTT. It yields the protein CASTPDGYTQYF.